The 6 T cell receptor beta chains given below trace back to one sample, sequenced in a study of cytomegalovirus exposure and HLA in healthy donors. This PCR relied on a set of 60 Vbeta primers and 13 Jbeta primers. Assay: immunoSEQ multiplex PCR; the TCRdb copy retains only in-frame clones and omits some. The data contain more than 100,000 clones, 64% of them singletons. Sequences were obtained from PBMCs. These receptors all stem from a woman in her 40s in good health and CMV-seronegative.

The rearrangement joins TRBV7-9 to TRBJ2-3; D call uncertain. Trimming took off 4 bases at V and 3 bases at J, with 8 bases between the two ends. Germline CDR1 SEHNR, CDR2 FQNEAQ (reference sequence). The CDR3 covers 13 residues. In nucleotides, the CDR3 is TGTGCCAGCAGCTCATTTTTGACAGATACGCAGTATTTT. Residues: CASSSFLTDTQYF.

This clone was detected once. The chain has TRBV5-1 and TRBJ1-6; 7 positions agree with TRBD1. The length of the CDR3 is 15 residues. Germline values: CDR1 SGHRS, CDR2 YFSETQ. V gave up 1 base and J gave up 7 bases; unmatched junction bases: 5. The CDR3 loop is CASSLSRDRNSPLHF. Written as DNA, the CDR3 is TGCGCCAGCAGCTTGTCCCGGGACAGAAATTCACCCCTCCACTTT.

The CDR3 region is CASSRWDRGGYTF. CDR3 nucleotides: TGTGCCAGCAGCCGGTGGGACAGGGGCGGCTACACCTTC. The chain has TRBV14 and TRBJ1-2; 10 bases are a match to TRBD1. Germline lookup yields CDR1 SGHDN and CDR2 FVKESK. Trimming at V came to 4 bases and at J to 8 bases, leaving 4 bases not matched to a gene. The CDR3 totals 13 residues.

The genes are TRBV30 and TRBJ2-7; no clear D. Trimming shortened V by 3 bases and J by 5 bases, and 14 bases separated the two germline ends. Germline-derived CDR1 and CDR2 are GTSNPN and SVGIG (reference sequence). CDR3 length: 13 residues. The CDR3, as DNA: TGTGCCTGGAGCGTTTGGCAAGTACACGAGCAGTACTTC. Its protein is CAWSVWQVHEQYF.

The rearrangement joins TRBV7-9 to TRBJ2-3; 10 bases map to TRBD2. Looked up from germline, CDR1 is SEHNR and CDR2 is FQNEAQ (reference sequence). Trimming took 7 bases from V and 3 from J; bases not matched to a gene: 4. The length of the CDR3 is 14 residues. The DNA of the CDR3 is TGTGCCAGCACTCTAGCGGGGGATACAGATACGCAGTATTTT. Protein: CASTLAGDTDTQYF.

This clone turned up a few times. This chain uses TRBV7-5 with TRBJ1-6; the table's D call, TRBD1, was not checked against the DNA. TRBV7-5 corresponds to a pseudogene. The CDR3 covers 17 residues. The CDR3 loop reads CVRSLEDSYSYNSPLHF. Here the CDR3 DNA reads TGTGTCAGAAGCTTAGAGGACAGCTACTCCTATAATTCACCCCTCCACTTT.